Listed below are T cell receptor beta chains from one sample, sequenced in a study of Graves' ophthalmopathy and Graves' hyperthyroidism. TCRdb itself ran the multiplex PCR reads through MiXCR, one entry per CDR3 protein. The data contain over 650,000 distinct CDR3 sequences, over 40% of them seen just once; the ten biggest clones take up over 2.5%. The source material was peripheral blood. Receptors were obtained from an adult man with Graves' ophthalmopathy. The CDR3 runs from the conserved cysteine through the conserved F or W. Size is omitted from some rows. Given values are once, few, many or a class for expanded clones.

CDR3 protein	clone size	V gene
CASREDSYGYTF	-	TRBV2
CASSYKVNYGYTF	many	TRBV6-5
CASSNWNTEAFF	many	TRBV10-2
CRPTGGKIYGYTF	-	TRBV29-1
CASSLAPGLETQYF	many	TRBV5-5
CASSLGAVETQYF	-	TRBV19
CASSRDRGSNQPQHF	-	TRBV7-8
CASSLLPTSGGDKETQYF	-	TRBV13
CASLGRDRGSYNSPLHF	-	TRBV6-1
CAWSARTLDYGYTF	-	TRBV30
CASSLYQTGFTEAFF	few	TRBV5-5
CASSLAPGLSGELFF	many	TRBV7-9
CSVADRGEQYF	once	TRBV29-1
CAISDPISHNTYEQYF	-	TRBV10-3
CASSRLTGPIEAFF	few	TRBV7-9
CASSVGTGIELETQYF	once	TRBV9